These T cell receptor beta chains were read from a single sample in a study of early T cells in non-severe SARS-CoV-2 infection. TCRdb ran MiXCR on the 5' RACE reads and lists one entry per CDR3 protein. The repertoire includes roughly 55,000 distinct CDR3 sequences, just under 15% of them detected once, and 10% sits in the top ten. The sample here was whole blood, taken at baseline. These receptors were obtained from an adult who was a healthcare worker with PCR-confirmed SARS-CoV-2 infection or an uninfected control (not recorded which). Both conserved end residues are part of each CDR3. D genes are given only for firm matches. Clone size appears in some rows only: once, few, many, or a class for an expanded clone.

clone size,V gene,D gene,J gene,CDR3 DNA,CDR3 protein
NA,TRBV5-1,TRBD1,TRBJ1-5,TGCGCCAGCAGACCCACAGGGGGTTCCAATCAGCCCCAGCATTTT,CASRPTGGSNQPQHF
NA,TRBV20-1,TRBD1,TRBJ2-3,TGCAGTGCGCCCAGGGGGCCGACGCAGTATTTT,CSAPRGPTQYF
many,TRBV2,NA,TRBJ1-5,TGTGCCAGCAGTACAGAGGATCAGCCCCAGCATTTT,CASSTEDQPQHF
NA,TRBV18,NA,TRBJ1-2,TGTGCCAGCTCACCAAAACGCGACAGAGATCGGTACTATGGCTACACCTTC,CASSPKRDRDRYYGYTF
many,TRBV28,NA,TRBJ1-5,TGTGCCAGCACAGAAACAAGAGACAATCAGCCCCAGCATTTT,CASTETRDNQPQHF
NA,TRBV2,NA,TRBJ2-5,TGTGCCAGCAGTGTCGATGGGGAGACCCAGTACTTC,CASSVDGETQYF
NA,TRBV5-1,TRBD2,TRBJ2-3,TGCGCCAGCAGCTTGCCTAGCGGGAGCCCAGATACGCAGTACTTT,CASSLPSGSPDTQYF
few,TRBV11-2,NA,TRBJ2-3,TGTGCCAGCAGCCCCGCCAGGGGACTCCTCAGGGATACGCAGTATTTT,CASSPARGLLRDTQYF
NA,TRBV12-3/TRBV12-4,TRBD1,TRBJ1-5,TGTGCCAGCAGTATAACAGGGGGCAATCAGCCCCAGCATTTT,CASSITGGNQPQHF
few,TRBV20-1,TRBD2,TRBJ2-7,TGCAGTGCTAGAGATCCCCTACGCGCGGGGGGGAGCGGCGAGCAGTACTTC,CSARDPLRAGGSGEQYF
many,TRBV12-3/TRBV12-4,TRBD1,TRBJ1-5,TGTGCCAGCAGCCCTCAGAGGGACAGGGGGCGTCGGGATCAGCCCCAGCATTTT,CASSPQRDRGRRDQPQHF
NA,TRBV6-1,NA,TRBJ2-1,TGTGCCAGCAGTGAAGTGTTAACAGGGAACAATGAGCAGTTCTTC,CASSEVLTGNNEQFF